A single sample gave rise to the 6 T cell receptor beta chains below, sequenced in a study of naive and memory T cell subsets. Two oligonucleotides, mixed equimolar, formed the beta constant-region primer covering TRBC1 and TRBC2. Four rounds of PCR amplified the ligated cDNA using nested alpha and beta constant-region primers plus SP2. Each CDR3 protein is one row after TCRdb ran MiXCR on the UMI-ligation and nested PCR reads. The data show over 110,000 distinct CDR3 sequences, 15% to 25% seen once. Their target antigens are unknown. Study results and caveats: Especially in CD8 cells, naive repertoires contained a few larger clonotypes, possibly CD45RA-re-expressing memory cells.

Sequencing input: naive CD8+ T cells from blood. Source of these receptors: a human donor in good health.

The sample holds a few counts of this clonotype. The chain recombines TRBV30 with TRBJ1-5; maybe TRBD1 (5 bases). CDR1 and CDR2 from the germline V gene are GTSNPN and SVGIG (reference sequence). The CDR3 runs to 13 residues. V dropped 2 bases and J dropped 1 base, with 6 bases sitting between them. This CDR3 is CAWSWDSNQPQHF. For the CDR3, the DNA is TGTGCCTGGAGTTGGGACAGCAATCAGCCCCAGCATTTT.

This clonotype was observed a handful of times. The rearrangement uses TRBV7-9 and TRBJ1-1, with D possibly matching TRBD1 (6 bases). V lost 5 bases and J 6 bases, leaving 10 bases between the germline ends. The CDR3 extends over 12 amino acids. Germline V gene sequence: CDR1 SEHNR, CDR2 FQNEAQ (reference sequence). As DNA, the CDR3 is TGTGCCAGCAGCACCTACAGGGCTGAAGCTTTCTTT. This codes for CASSTYRAEAFF.

The chain links TRBV20-1 to TRBJ2-7; the D gene is possibly TRBD1 (6 bases). Between the trimmed V and J ends, which lost 0 bases and 3 bases, there was a span of 18 bases. This CDR3 spans 16 amino acids. Germline-derived CDR1 and CDR2 are DFQATT and SNEGSKA (reference sequence). DNA for the CDR3: TGCAGTGCTAGAGACCCGGTTAACAGGGCGTTCTACGAGCAGTACTTC. This encodes CSARDPVNRAFYEQYF.

J is TRBJ2-4 and V is TRBV6-5; 12 bases match TRBD1. Trimming took 0 bases from V and 8 from J; bases not matched to a gene: 5. This CDR3 has 16 residues. The germline CDR1 and CDR2 sequences are MNHEY and SVGAGI. This CDR3 is CASSYSGTGGLDIQYF. CDR3 nucleotides: TGTGCCAGCAGTTACTCGGGGACAGGGGGCTTAGACATTCAGTACTTC.

The chain links TRBV5-1 to TRBJ1-5; 8 bases are a match to TRBD1. V dropped 0 bases and J dropped 4; count of bases not matched to a gene: 6. The CDR3 has 16 residues. The germline CDR1 and CDR2 sequences are SGHRS and YFSETQ. CDR3: CASSLEPTGGNQPQHF. CDR3 coding DNA: TGCGCCAGCAGCTTGGAGCCCACAGGGGGTAATCAGCCCCAGCATTTT.

In this sample, this clonotype turned up many times. CDR3 nucleotides: TGCAGCGTTGCCACGACGGGGGCTGGAAACACCATATATTTT. It encodes CSVATTGAGNTIYF. This chain links TRBV29-1 with TRBJ1-3; the D gene is possibly TRBD1 (5 bases). V dropped 4 bases and J dropped 2 bases, with 12 bases sitting between them. Germline V lookup: CDR1 SQVTM, CDR2 ANQGSEA. This CDR3 region has 14 residues. Supplemented by reference TRBV29-1 and TRBJ1-3, the full variable domain reads SAVISQKPSRDICQRGTSLTIQCQVDSQVTMMFWYRQQPGQSLTLIATANQGSEATYESGFVIDKFPISRPNLTFSTLTVSNMSPEDSSIYLCSVATTGAGNTIYFGEGSWLTVV.